These 22 T cell receptor beta chains were sequenced from one sample in a study of TIL therapy for anti-PD-1-resistant metastatic lung cancer. The libraries were made with immunoSEQ v3. Produced via immunoSEQ multiplex PCR; TCRdb's table is partial and in-frame only. Counted here are 55,000 to 65,000 clones, 69% occurring once; the ten biggest clones make up 6% to 7%. Indicated time point: pre-treatment sample, taken before nivolumab and TIL therapy. The material was blood, obtained at baseline. The receptors originated from a person between 25 and 80 years old with non-small cell lung cancer.

This clone was detected a few times. This sequence joins TRBV30 and TRBJ1-5, with D hard to call. Germline V CDR1 and CDR2: GTSNPN, SVGIG (reference sequence). This CDR3 is 13 amino acids long. V was shortened by 0 bases and J by 1 base, with 4 bases between the two germline ends. The CDR3, as DNA: TGTGCCTGGAGTGTAGACAGCAATCAGCCCCAGCATTTT. This sequence encodes CAWSVDSNQPQHF.

The chain links TRBV2 to TRBJ1-4; D is ambiguous. The germline V gene encodes CDR1 SNHLY and CDR2 FYNNEI. With 1 base removed from V and 6 bases from J, the gap between germline ends came to 21 bases. The CDR3 is 18 amino acids. The CDR3 coding sequence is TGTGCCAGCAGTGAAGAAGAAGATAAGGGCGGTTTCGATGAAAAACTGTTTTTT. Protein: CASSEEEDKGGFDEKLFF.

J is TRBJ2-3 and V is TRBV5-1, with unresolved D. V lost 5 bases, J lost 3 bases, and 4 bases lay in between. The CDR3 runs 11 residues. Germline CDR1 is SGHRS and CDR2 is YFSETQ. The CDR3 DNA is TGCGCCAGCAGTTGGACAGATACGCAGTATTTT. Encoded protein: CASSWTDTQYF.

The chain combines TRBV7-8 with TRBJ1-5; D might be TRBD1 (5 bases). Per germline, CDR1 SGHVS and CDR2 FQNEAQ. The CDR3 totals 13 residues. V gave up 0 bases and J gave up 7 bases, with 7 bases separating them. The CDR3 spells CASSLAGAQPQHF. As DNA, the CDR3 is TGTGCCAGCAGCTTAGCAGGGGCCCAGCCCCAGCATTTT.

This chain links TRBV10-3 with TRBJ1-2, with a weak D call TRBD1 (5 bases). The CDR3 has 15 amino acids. Looked up from germline, CDR1 is ENHRY and CDR2 is SYGVKD. V shed 0 bases and J shed 0 bases, with 8 bases lying between them. Here the CDR3 DNA reads TGTGCCATCAGTGAGTCGGGGCGGACTAACTATGGCTACACCTTC. Its protein is CAISESGRTNYGYTF.

The chain uses TRBV7-3 and TRBJ1-1; unclear D gene. V lost 6 bases and J 0 bases, leaving 8 bases between the germline ends. The CDR3 sequence is 13 residues long. Germline CDR1 is SGHTA and CDR2 is FQGTGA. This CDR3 is CASSPQLNTEAFF. The DNA for the CDR3 is TGTGCCAGCAGTCCCCAGTTGAACACTGAAGCTTTCTTT.

The genes are TRBV5-1 and TRBJ2-5, with D possibly TRBD2 on 5 matching bases. Per the germline V gene, CDR1 is SGHRS and CDR2 is YFSETQ. V was trimmed by 8 bases and J by 2 bases, leaving 13 bases between them. The CDR3 is made up of 13 amino acids. The CDR3 reads CASRPGFQETQYF. Here the CDR3 DNA reads TGCGCCAGTCGACCGGGATTTCAAGAGACCCAGTACTTC.

This clone appeared a few times. The chain employs TRBV7-9 and TRBJ2-3; 7 bases align to TRBD1. Germline CDR1 and CDR2: SEHNR and FQNEAQ (reference sequence). This CDR3 is 17 amino acids long. The ends lost 5 bases at V and 0 bases at J; junction bases unmatched: 11. The CDR3 region has the DNA TGTGCCAGCAGCGGTGTAAGGGACAGCCGGAGCACAGATACGCAGTATTTT. Encoded protein: CASSGVRDSRSTDTQYF.

The chain recombines TRBV29-1 with TRBJ2-5; TRBD2 matches at 10 bases. CDR3 length equals 13 residues. Germline loops: CDR1 SQVTM, CDR2 ANQGSEA. The V and J ends lost 4 bases and 4 bases, in that order; junction bases with no gene match: 3. CDR3 amino acids: CSVVLAGVETQYF. DNA for the CDR3: TGCAGCGTTGTTCTAGCGGGAGTAGAGACCCAGTACTTC. The complete variable domain, with remaining parts taken from reference TRBV29-1 and TRBJ2-5, reads SAVISQKPSRDICQRGTSLTIQCQVDSQVTMMFWYRQQPGQSLTLIATANQGSEATYESGFVIDKFPISRPNLTFSTLTVSNMSPEDSSIYLCSVVLAGVETQYFGPGTRLLVL.

J is TRBJ2-1 and V is TRBV7-3; 8 nucleotides align to TRBD2. Germline V gene lookup returns CDR1 SGHTA and CDR2 FQGTGA. The CDR3 sequence is 17 residues long. V lost 5 bases, J lost 6 bases, and 15 bases stayed unmatched. CDR3 loop: CASSPTYGRDGSNEQFF. In DNA form, the CDR3 reads TGTGCCAGCAGCCCTACATACGGGAGGGATGGGTCCAATGAGCAGTTCTTC.

This rearrangement joins TRBV5-1 to TRBJ1-3; D is ambiguous. Germline CDR1 and CDR2: SGHRS and YFSETQ. Between the trimmed V and J ends, which lost 0 bases and 1 base, there was a span of 8 bases. This CDR3 comprises 15 residues. The CDR3 sequence: CASSLGPGSGNTIYF. The DNA of the CDR3 is TGCGCCAGCAGCTTGGGGCCCGGTTCTGGAAACACCATATATTTT. The variable domain in full, with the rest retrieved from reference TRBV5-1 and TRBJ1-3, is KAGVTQTPRYLIKTRGQQVTLSCSPISGHRSVSWYQQTPGQGLQFLFEYFSETQRNKGNFPGRFSGRQFSNSRSEMNVSTLELGDSALYLCASSLGPGSGNTIYFGEGSWLTVV.

The chain carries TRBV13 and TRBJ2-7, with 8 bases fitting TRBD1. The V and J ends lost 4 bases and 2 bases, in that order; junction bases with no gene match: 4. Germline-derived CDR1 and CDR2 are PRHDT and FYEKMQ (reference sequence). The CDR3 is 14 amino acids. The CDR3 sequence is CASSSSQGAYEQYF. The CDR3 bases are TGTGCCAGCAGCTCGTCACAGGGGGCCTACGAGCAGTACTTC.

CDR3 nucleotide sequence: TGTGCCTGGAGTGTACTTACGGGGGCGTACAATGAGCAGTTCTTC. It yields the protein CAWSVLTGAYNEQFF. J is TRBJ2-1 and V is TRBV30; the D gene could be TRBD1 or TRBD2 (6 bases each). Between the trimmed V and J ends, which lost 0 bases and 4 bases, there was a span of 13 bases. The CDR3 runs to 15 residues. CDR1 is GTSNPN and CDR2 is SVGIG in the germline V gene (reference sequence).

This clone has a single count. The chain recombines TRBV5-1 with TRBJ2-1; unclear D gene. V lost 4 bases to trimming and J lost 2 bases, with 13 bases between them. Germline V CDR1 and CDR2: SGHRS, YFSETQ. CDR3 length: 15 amino acids. The CDR3 reads CASSPPVAAYNEQFF. The CDR3 DNA is TGCGCCAGCAGCCCCCCGGTTGCGGCCTACAATGAGCAGTTCTTC.

This clone has more than one count but fewer than ten. The chain carries TRBV5-1 and TRBJ1-1, with TRBD1 matching over 7 bases. Unmatched junction bases numbered 6, after V lost 4 bases and J lost 9 bases. This CDR3 contains 12 residues. Germline loops: CDR1 SGHRS, CDR2 YFSETQ. The CDR3 nucleotides are TGCGCCAGCAGCCGTGACAGGGCGAAAGCTTTCTTT. Amino acids: CASSRDRAKAFF.

CDR3 in amino acids: CASSLGTPNEQFF. For the CDR3, the DNA is TGTGCCAGCAGCCTTGGGACTCCAAATGAGCAGTTCTTC. The V call is TRBV7-8, the J call TRBJ2-1, with D perhaps matching TRBD2 (6 bases). This CDR3 comprises 13 residues. Germline V gives CDR1 SGHVS, CDR2 FQNEAQ. Trimming removed 5 bases at V and 7 bases at J, with 12 bases between.

The chain has TRBV2 and TRBJ2-7, with 12 nucleotides matching TRBD2. The CDR3 totals 15 residues. Germline V gene lookup returns CDR1 SNHLY and CDR2 FYNNEI. The trim removed 6 bases at V and 0 bases at J, leaving 3 bases unmatched. The CDR3 DNA is TGTGCCAGCAGAACTAGCGGGGGGAACTCCTACGAGCAGTACTTC. Protein sequence: CASRTSGGNSYEQYF. The entire variable domain, with the rest obtained from reference TRBV2 and TRBJ2-7, is as follows: EPEVTQTPSHQVTQMGQEVILRCVPISNHLYFYWYRQILGQKVEFLVSFYNNEISEKSEIFDDQFSVERPDGSNFTLKIRSTKLEDSAMYFCASRTSGGNSYEQYFGPGTRLTVT.

This clone was recorded only once. The chain joins TRBV6-1 to TRBJ1-2; unclear D gene. In germline, CDR1 is MNHNS, CDR2 SASEGT. Trimming took off 2 bases at V and 7 bases at J, with 20 bases between the two ends. This CDR3 contains 16 residues. CDR3 DNA: TGTGCCAGCAGTGAACTTGGTGCACCACGAGACCGTGGCTACACCTTC. Translated, it gives CASSELGAPRDRGYTF.

The chain links TRBV6-1 to TRBJ2-2, with D perhaps given as TRBD1 or TRBD2 (5 bases each). This CDR3 is 14 amino acids long. Trimming removed 7 bases from V and 3 bases from J, with 12 bases in between. The V gene's germline CDR1 is MNHNS and CDR2 SASEGT. CDR3: CASTEGPYTGELFF. The DNA for the CDR3 is TGTGCCAGCACCGAGGGACCTTACACCGGGGAGCTGTTTTTT.

V gene TRBV11-2 combines with J gene TRBJ2-5; D ambiguous. This CDR3 is 12 amino acids long. V lost 5 bases and J lost 5, with 9 bases in between. CDR1 and CDR2 from the germline V gene are SGHAT and FQNNGV. Here the CDR3 reads CASSPKLETQYF. Here the CDR3 DNA reads TGTGCCAGCAGCCCTAAGTTGGAGACCCAGTACTTC.

This rearrangement joins TRBV27 to TRBJ2-3; weak D call: TRBD2 (7 bases). With 6 bases removed from V and 3 bases from J, the gap between germline ends came to 13 bases. Germline loops: CDR1 MNHEY, CDR2 SMNVEV (reference sequence). The CDR3 sequence is 14 residues long. CDR3 nucleotide sequence: TGTGCCAGCAGACAAGGGGGGGTGACAGATACGCAGTATTTT. Translation gives CASRQGGVTDTQYF.

This chain links TRBV5-1 with TRBJ1-1; D may be TRBD1 (5 bases). CDR3 length: 13 residues. V dropped 4 bases and J dropped 2 bases, with 9 bases sitting between them. Per the germline V gene, CDR1 is SGHRS and CDR2 is YFSETQ. CDR3 loop: CASSPGTNTEAFF. CDR3 DNA: TGCGCCAGCAGCCCAGGGACCAACACTGAAGCTTTCTTT. Looking up the rest from reference TRBV5-1 and TRBJ1-1 gives the full variable domain: KAGVTQTPRYLIKTRGQQVTLSCSPISGHRSVSWYQQTPGQGLQFLFEYFSETQRNKGNFPGRFSGRQFSNSRSEMNVSTLELGDSALYLCASSPGTNTEAFFGQGTRLTVV.